These T cell receptor beta chains were read from a single sample in a study of T cells in localized non-small cell lung cancer. This table comes from immunoSEQ multiplex PCR, and its TCRdb copy is limited to in-frame clones, with some not included. The sample records fewer than 13,000 clones, 85% being singletons. The sample consisted of peripheral blood, taken before any cancer treatment. Every receptor here comes from a male donor aged 60 or over with stage III lung adenocarcinoma. Each CDR3 is given with its conserved first and last residue. Each record gives: clone size, J gene, V gene, D gene, CDR3 protein, CDR3 DNA. The D gene is left open where the match is weak. Size is omitted from some rows. Given values are once, few, many or a class for expanded clones.

-,TRBJ1-2,TRBV28,-,CASSFKWGGYTF,TGTGCCAGCAGCTTCAAATGGGGTGGCTACACCTTC
-,TRBJ2-1,TRBV15,-,CATSRDAPLKKSYNEQFF,TGTGCCACCAGCAGAGATGCCCCTCTAAAAAAAAGCTACAATGAGCAGTTCTTC
-,TRBJ2-5,TRBV7-2,-,CASSLRVQETQYF,TGTGCCAGCAGCTTACGGGTCCAAGAGACCCAGTACTTC
-,TRBJ1-3,TRBV5-6,-,CASSYSRHHSGNTIYF,TGTGCCAGCAGCTACTCCAGGCACCACTCTGGAAACACCATATATTTT
-,TRBJ1-5,TRBV6-5,-,CASRRQAYSDQPQHF,TGTGCCAGCAGGAGACAGGCATACTCGGATCAGCCCCAGCATTTT
once,TRBJ2-4,TRBV4-1,-,CASSPGHGQDIQYF,TGCGCCAGCAGCCCTGGTCACGGACAAGACATTCAGTACTTC
-,TRBJ1-3,TRBV5-4,-,CASSLLAGGGRNTIYF,TGTGCCAGCAGCTTGTTGGCTGGGGGCGGAAGAAACACCATATATTTT
-,TRBJ2-6,TRBV5-1,-,CASSIPTMGANVLTF,TGCGCCAGCAGCATCCCCACTATGGGGGCCAACGTCCTGACTTTC
-,TRBJ1-4,TRBV19,-,CASRIRDLLFF,TGTGCCAGTAGGATCCGGGACCTCCTGTTTTTT
-,TRBJ2-7,TRBV5-1,-,CASSHQSSYEQYF,TGCGCCAGCAGCCACCAGAGCTCCTACGAGCAGTACTTC
-,TRBJ1-2,TRBV7-9,TRBD1,CASSLAGQGAYGYTF,TGTGCCAGCAGCTTAGCGGGACAGGGGGCCTATGGCTACACCTTC
once,TRBJ2-3,TRBV9,-,CASSGWGRDTDTQYF,TGTGCCAGCAGCGGATGGGGGAGAGACACAGATACGCAGTATTTT
-,TRBJ1-4,TRBV6-5,-,CASTSRTTNEKLFF,TGTGCCAGCACCTCCCGGACAACTAATGAAAAACTGTTTTTT
-,TRBJ2-7,TRBV19,TRBD1,CASSIRPGGEQYF,TGTGCCAGTAGTATAAGACCAGGGGGCGAGCAGTACTTC
-,TRBJ2-3,TRBV29-1,TRBD2,CSVGAGSTDTQYF,TGCAGCGTTGGAGCGGGAAGCACAGATACGCAGTATTTT
-,TRBJ2-7,TRBV28,-,CASSLEGLPHEQYF,TGTGCCAGCAGTTTGGAAGGTTTGCCGCACGAGCAGTACTTC
-,TRBJ1-1,TRBV7-9,TRBD1,CASSPNPGQGGGTEAFF,TGTGCCAGCAGCCCGAACCCGGGACAGGGAGGTGGTACTGAAGCTTTCTTT
-,TRBJ1-5,TRBV2,-,CASSEGPYDNQPQHF,TGTGCCAGCAGTGAGGGACCGTATGATAATCAGCCCCAGCATTTT
-,TRBJ1-5,TRBV5-6,-,CASSLWQDNQSQHF,TGTGCCAGCAGCTTGTGGCAGGACAATCAGTCCCAGCATTTT
-,TRBJ2-7,TRBV19,-,CASSIGTELNYEQYF,TGTGCCAGTAGTATAGGGACAGAACTAAACTACGAGCAGTACTTC
-,TRBJ2-4,TRBV28,-,CASSFGAGGYIQYF,-
-,TRBJ2-7,TRBV7-9,-,CASGTGRSYEQYF,TGTGCCAGCGGAACGGGCAGGTCCTACGAGCAGTACTTC
-,TRBJ1-1,TRBV5-5,-,CASRPSLTTMNTEAFF,TGTGCCAGCAGGCCCAGCCTAACCACGATGAACACTGAAGCTTTCTTT
-,TRBJ2-1,TRBV7-9,-,CASSLGIGVIDEQFF,TGTGCCAGCAGCTTAGGTATAGGGGTTATCGATGAGCAGTTCTTC
medium-sized,TRBJ2-7,TRBV5-1,-,CASSLEGTTYEQYF,TGCGCCAGCAGCTTGGAAGGGACAACCTACGAGCAGTACTTC
-,TRBJ2-7,TRBV4-3,TRBD2,CASSPSSGGTYEQYF,TGCGCCAGCAGCCCGTCTAGCGGGGGCACCTACGAGCAGTACTTC
-,TRBJ2-5,TRBV15,-,CATSIAAGETQYF,TGTGCCACCAGCATCGCAGCGGGAGAGACCCAGTACTTC